This TCR beta chain emerged from a study of blood T cell repertoires in COVID-19. Overall study context: Spain, Italy and the United States supplied samples that represented acute and convalescent COVID-19. Sample material is recorded as cDNA or gDNA derived from T cells, B-cell-depleted T cells, or PBMCs.

How the authors handled the data: Estimates of nucleated cell counts were drawn from the amplification of reference gene primers. This table comes from immunoSEQ multiplex PCR, and its TCRdb copy is limited to in-frame clones, with some not included. V, J and clone size derive from that table, while D and trimming were established from the DNA sequence. The repertoire has approximately 50,000 clones, over 75% of them found once; the top ten carry over 4%. There are 15 residues in the CDR3. V was cut by 2 bases and J by 2 bases, with 12 bases left in between. Germline CDR1 is LGHNA and CDR2 is YNFKEQ.

The V gene is TRBV4-2, the J gene TRBJ1-2, with TRBD1 as a possible D gene (6 bases). Input material: peripheral blood. The origin of this receptor is a man in his 70s with acute or convalescent COVID-19. The CDR3 nucleotides are TGTGCCAGCAGCCAAAACGGACAGTACAACTATGGCTACACCTTC. This translates into CASSQNGQYNYGYTF.